The clone carrying this T cell receptor beta chain showed up just a few times. The data were taken from a study of glioma-infiltrating T cells. In germline, CDR1 is MNHNS, CDR2 SASEGT. There are 15 residues in the CDR3. J was trimmed by 8 bases and V by 8 bases; bases with no gene match: 17. Amplification of TCR alpha and beta CDR3 regions from RNA used iRepertoire nested multiplex PCR. TCRdb re-analysed the multiplex PCR reads in MiXCR, keeping a single row per CDR3 protein. The table records over 140,000 distinct CDR3 sequences, more than 35% of them present only once. The sequenced sample was glioma tissue, nonneoplastic brain tissue, or PBMCs (not recorded which). The rearrangement joins TRBV6-1 to TRBJ1-1, with 7 bases that match TRBD1. The source is a human donor with low-grade glioma or glioblastoma, undergoing nonglioma brain surgery, or in good health (not recorded which). DNA for the CDR3: TGTGCCAGCTCACCACTCGGGGACAGCGGATTGGAAGCTTTCTTT. This encodes CASSPLGDSGLEAFF.